This is a list of T cell receptor beta chains from one sample in a study of regulatory dendritic cells for organ transplantation. Measured with immunoSEQ multiplex PCR; TCRdb has only the in-frame clones, and not every one. The repertoire holds 20,000 to 25,000 clones, with around three quarters as singletons. The source material was memory CD4+ T cells from blood. Every receptor here comes from a human donor in good health. Both conserved end residues are part of each CDR3. D genes are given only for firm matches. Clone size is not always given. Where it is, it says once, few, many or a class for expanded clones.

abundance,v_gene,j_gene,d_gene,CDR3aa,CDR3nt
-,TRBV29-1,TRBJ2-3,-,CSVGGGPDTQYF,TGCAGCGTTGGCGGGGGCCCAGATACGCAGTATTTT
-,TRBV7-2,TRBJ1-1,-,CASSPTVVGRTEAFF,TGTGCCAGCAGCCCTACCGTCGTGGGGCGGACTGAAGCTTTCTTT
-,TRBV19,TRBJ2-3,TRBD2,CASSTRTSGDTDTQYF,TGTGCCAGTAGTACTCGGACTAGCGGGGACACAGATACGCAGTATTTT
-,TRBV5-1,TRBJ2-7,TRBD2,CASSLEFRGGLSNYEQYF,TGCGCCAGCAGCTTGGAGTTCCGCGGGGGGCTGAGCAACTACGAGCAGTACTTC
-,TRBV27,TRBJ1-2,TRBD1,CASSLSQGAEYGYTF,TGTGCCAGCAGTTTATCCCAGGGGGCAGAATATGGCTACACCTTC
-,TRBV7-3,TRBJ2-3,-,CASSLDGQITDTQYF,TGTGCCAGCAGCTTAGACGGACAGATCACAGATACGCAGTATTTT
-,TRBV6-5,TRBJ1-2,-,CASSQTENYGYTF,TGTGCCAGCAGTCAGACAGAAAACTATGGCTACACCTTC
-,TRBV6-1,TRBJ2-5,-,CASGEETQYF,TGTGCCAGCGGAGAGGAGACCCAGTACTTC
-,TRBV11-1,TRBJ1-5,-,CASSEEGGNQPQHF,TGTGCCAGCAGCGAAGAGGGGGGGAATCAGCCCCAGCATTTT
few,TRBV6-6,TRBJ1-2,TRBD1,CASSHRDSYGYTF,TGTGCCAGCAGTCACCGGGACAGCTATGGCTACACCTTC
-,TRBV20-1,TRBJ2-3,-,CSAVYADTQYF,TGCAGTGCCGTATATGCAGATACGCAGTATTTT
-,TRBV2,TRBJ2-5,-,CASKEGPGSETQYF,TGTGCCAGCAAGGAGGGGCCAGGGTCGGAGACCCAGTACTTC
-,TRBV27,TRBJ2-6,-,CASSPTRIPGANVLTF,TGTGCCAGCAGTCCGACTAGAATTCCTGGGGCCAACGTCCTGACTTTC
-,TRBV5-1,TRBJ1-1,-,CASSLEVSSMNTEAFF,TGCGCCAGCAGCTTGGAAGTCAGTTCCATGAACACTGAAGCTTTCTTT
-,TRBV27,TRBJ1-5,-,CASSWRETNQPQHF,TGTGCCAGCAGTTGGAGGGAAACCAATCAGCCCCAGCATTTT
-,TRBV5-5,TRBJ2-3,TRBD1,CASSLTGGNFDTQYF,TGTGCCAGCAGCTTGACAGGGGGAAATTTTGATACGCAGTATTTT
once,TRBV19,TRBJ1-1,TRBD1,CASSIGQGRAEAFF,TGTGCCAGTAGTATCGGACAGGGCAGGGCTGAAGCTTTCTTT
-,TRBV7-9,TRBJ2-1,-,CASSSSGNEQFF,TGTGCCAGCAGCTCGTCCGGGAATGAGCAGTTCTTC
-,TRBV6-1,TRBJ2-7,TRBD1,CASRNDRGNEQYF,TGTGCCAGCCGAAACGACAGGGGAAACGAGCAGTACTTC
few,TRBV19,TRBJ1-5,-,CASSIRERGQPQHF,TGTGCCAGTAGTATTAGAGAGCGTGGACAGCCCCAGCATTTT
-,TRBV4-2,TRBJ2-2,TRBD2,CASSQDQGTSGTGELFF,TGTGCCAGCAGCCAAGATCAGGGGACTAGCGGTACCGGGGAGCTGTTTTTT
-,TRBV11-3,TRBJ2-7,-,CASSPGTNSYEQYF,TGTGCCAGCAGCCCCGGGACAAACTCCTACGAGCAGTACTTC
-,TRBV6-1,TRBJ1-1,TRBD1,CASLRDRGGFTEAFF,TGTGCCAGCCTCCGGGACAGGGGGGGATTTACTGAAGCTTTCTTT
-,TRBV6-1,TRBJ1-4,TRBD1,CASSRQGGEKLFF,TGTGCCAGCAGTCGACAGGGTGGCGAAAAACTGTTTTTT
-,TRBV6-1,TRBJ1-1,TRBD1,CASSGDRANTEAFF,TGTGCCAGCAGTGGAGACAGGGCAAACACTGAAGCTTTCTTT
-,TRBV2,TRBJ1-5,TRBD1,CASSDDRGNQPQHF,TGTGCCAGCAGTGACGACAGGGGGAATCAGCCCCAGCATTTT
-,TRBV6-5,TRBJ2-4,-,CASLAPAKNIQYF,TGTGCCAGTTTAGCTCCAGCCAAAAACATTCAGTACTTC
-,TRBV5-4,TRBJ2-3,TRBD2,CASSETSGEDTQYF,TGTGCCAGCTCCGAGACTAGCGGGGAAGATACGCAGTATTTT
-,TRBV2,TRBJ1-6,TRBD1,CASRQVGQGDSPLHF,TGTGCCAGCAGGCAAGTTGGACAGGGGGATTCACCCCTCCACTTT
few,TRBV5-1,TRBJ2-1,TRBD2,CASSRFSGDSYNEQFF,TGCGCCAGCAGCCGATTCAGCGGGGACTCCTACAATGAGCAGTTCTTC
-,TRBV18,TRBJ2-1,-,CASSPAGEQFF,TGTGCCAGCTCACCTGCCGGTGAGCAGTTCTTC
once,TRBV2,TRBJ1-5,-,CASSAPLANRVNQPQHF,TGTGCCAGCAGTGCCCCCCTGGCCAACAGGGTCAATCAGCCCCAGCATTTT
-,TRBV7-2,TRBJ2-3,TRBD2,CASSPDFGLAVDTQYF,TGTGCCAGCAGCCCAGACTTCGGACTAGCGGTAGATACGCAGTATTTT
-,TRBV15,TRBJ2-5,-,CATSRQRDKQETQYF,TGTGCCACCAGCAGACAAAGAGACAAACAAGAGACCCAGTACTTC
-,TRBV9,TRBJ2-3,TRBD2,CASSVLAGDTQYF,TGTGCCAGCAGCGTTCTAGCGGGAGATACGCAGTATTTT
-,TRBV5-8,TRBJ1-5,TRBD1,CASSLAGGFSQPQHF,TGTGCCAGCAGCTTGGCAGGGGGCTTTAGTCAGCCCCAGCATTTT
once,TRBV5-1,TRBJ1-2,-,CASSLGGYGYTF,TGCGCCAGCAGCTTAGGAGGCTATGGCTACACCTTC
few,TRBV5-5,TRBJ1-6,TRBD1,CASSLGGTGPSSYNSPLHF,TGTGCCAGCAGCTTGGGTGGGACAGGGCCTAGCTCCTATAATTCACCCCTCCACTTT
once,TRBV7-3,TRBJ2-3,TRBD2,CASSLREGDTQYF,TGTGCCAGCAGCTTAAGGGAGGGAGATACGCAGTATTTT
-,TRBV4-1,TRBJ2-5,-,CASSQDDWASEETQYF,TGCGCCAGCAGCCAAGATGATTGGGCTAGCGAAGAGACCCAGTACTTC
-,TRBV5-1,TRBJ2-5,TRBD1,CASSPGQDGTQYF,TGCGCCAGCAGCCCTGGACAGGATGGGACCCAGTACTTC
-,TRBV10-3,TRBJ2-7,TRBD1,CAISAGQGPGEQYF,TGTGCCATCAGTGCTGGACAGGGGCCCGGCGAGCAGTACTTC
-,TRBV19,TRBJ1-5,TRBD1,CASSITGGSNQPQHF,TGTGCCAGTAGTATCACAGGGGGCTCCAATCAGCCCCAGCATTTT
-,TRBV9,TRBJ2-1,-,CASSASSSRGDEQFF,TGTGCCAGCAGCGCCTCCAGCTCCCGGGGTGACGAGCAGTTCTTC
-,TRBV19,TRBJ1-2,-,CASNSRTFNYGYTF,TGTGCTTCAAACTCAAGGACTTTTAACTATGGCTACACCTTC
-,TRBV25-1,TRBJ2-5,-,CASRLGAQETQYF,TGTGCCAGCAGATTGGGGGCCCAAGAGACCCAGTACTTC